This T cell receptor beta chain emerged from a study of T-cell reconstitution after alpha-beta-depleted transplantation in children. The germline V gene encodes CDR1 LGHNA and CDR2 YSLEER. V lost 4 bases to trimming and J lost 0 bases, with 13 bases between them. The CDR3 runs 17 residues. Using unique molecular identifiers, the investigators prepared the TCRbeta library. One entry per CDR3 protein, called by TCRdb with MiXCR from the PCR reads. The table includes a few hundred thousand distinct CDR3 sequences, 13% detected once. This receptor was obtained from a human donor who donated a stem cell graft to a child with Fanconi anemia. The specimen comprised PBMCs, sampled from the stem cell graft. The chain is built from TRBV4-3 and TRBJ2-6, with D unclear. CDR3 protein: CASSPGGLPSGANVLTF. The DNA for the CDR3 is TGCGCCAGCAGCCCGGGTGGGTTACCCTCTGGGGCCAACGTCCTGACTTTC.